This T cell receptor beta chain was obtained from a study of T cells in women clearing cervical HPV infection. Study-wide findings and caveats: Each sample's T-cell count was unknown, possibly confounding richness.

Details on this clone: Its specificity is unknown. The missing CDR3 end, 3 residues past where the read stops, is filled in from the germline J gene.

Clones were read by immunoSEQ multiplex PCR, and TCRdb kept only the in-frame ones, dropping some. This table holds 36,000 or so clones. Looked up from germline, CDR1 is MDHEN and CDR2 is SYDVKM. The V and J ends lost 8 bases and 4 bases respectively, with 19 bases between them. The length of the CDR3 is 15 residues. Input material: blood buffy coat. V gene TRBV28 combines with J gene TRBJ2-3; D is perhaps TRBD2 (6 bases). The TCR sequence derives from a woman aged 18 to 75 with a cervical HPV16 infection that either progressed to CIN3+ or cleared (not recorded which). The part of the CDR3 DNA that was read is TGTGCCAGCGGCGGGGAATCGAAAATTGCAGATACG. Its protein is CASGGESKIADT. The full CDR3 reads CASGGESKIADTQYF.